This record covers a single T cell receptor beta chain. Its antigen is still unknown. These data belong to a study of cytomegalovirus exposure and HLA in healthy donors. The CDR3 runs 14 residues. From germline, CDR1 is SGHRS and CDR2 YFSETQ. The germline V and J ends were trimmed by 3 bases and 3 bases, with 13 bases remaining between them. PCR involved 60 Vbeta and 13 Jbeta primers. Profiled with immunoSEQ multiplex PCR; TCRdb holds only in-frame clones, not every one. The table lists about 120,000 clones, 81% of them singletons. Notes on the study in general: Later analysis found that TCR beta chains associated with HLA were more clonally expanded than other, equally common chains.

The genes are TRBV5-1 and TRBJ2-7; weak D call: TRBD1 (6 bases). This receptor was taken from a man between 18 and 35 years old in good health and CMV-seropositive. The sequenced sample was PBMCs. CDR3 coding DNA: TGCGCCAGCAGCTCCCGGACAGAGGGCTACGAGCAGTACTTC. Protein sequence: CASSSRTEGYEQYF.